These 4 T cell receptor beta chains were all obtained from the same sample, sequenced in a study of T cells in Graves' hyperthyroidism and ophthalmopathy. RNA transcripts yielded amplified TCR beta CDR3 regions. With the HTBI primer set, the TCR CDR3 went through a first round of RT-PCR. MiXCR was run by TCRdb on the multiplex PCR reads, yielding one entry per CDR3 protein. The table records 650,000 to 800,000 distinct CDR3 sequences, roughly 46% of them present only once. Sequenced input: peripheral blood or thyroid tissue (not recorded which). The receptors derive from an adult man with Graves' disease, either hyperthyroidism or ophthalmopathy (not recorded which).

The table lists this clonotype with many counts. The chain uses TRBV7-2 and TRBJ1-2, with 7 bases fitting TRBD1. From germline, CDR1 is SGHTA and CDR2 FQGNSA. The CDR3 runs 14 residues. J was trimmed by 4 bases and V by 1 base; bases with no gene match: 3. The CDR3 spells CASSLDAGGYGYTF. As DNA, the CDR3 is TGTGCCAGCAGCTTAGACGCAGGGGGCTATGGCTACACCTTC.

This clonotype has a handful of counts. The V and J genes are TRBV20-1 and TRBJ1-5; 8 bases match TRBD1. CDR1 and CDR2 from the germline V gene are DFQATT and SNEGSKA (reference sequence). Losses at the gene ends were 3 bases for V and 2 bases for J; bases not matched to a gene: 9. This CDR3 spans 16 amino acids. CDR3 coding DNA: TGCAGTGCTAGCTTCCAGGGGGCGGTAGGCAATCAGCCCCAGCATTTT. Amino acid sequence: CSASFQGAVGNQPQHF.

Details on this clonotype: A much larger clone sits a single nucleotide away, making a read error possible. V gene TRBV10-3 combines with J gene TRBJ1-1; 7 nucleotides line up with TRBD1. The V gene end was trimmed by 2 bases and the J gene end by 7 bases; junction bases not matched to a gene: 4. The CDR3 has 13 amino acids. The germline V gene encodes CDR1 ENHRY and CDR2 SYGVKD. The CDR3 DNA sequence: TGTGCCATCAGTGAGGACAGGGAGGATGAAGCTTTCTTT. The encoded protein is CAISEDREDEAFF.

This clonotype was seen a single time. A much larger clone lies a single base off, so this may be a read error. The chain recombines TRBV7-6 with TRBJ2-7, with D perhaps matching TRBD1 (5 bases). The CDR3 sequence is 14 residues long. Trimming shortened V by 7 bases and J by 0 bases, and 13 bases separated the two germline ends. CDR1 SGHVS and CDR2 FNYEAQ come from the germline V gene. CDR3 loop: CASTQDDSSYEQYF. The CDR3 DNA follows: TGTGCCAGCACCCAGGACGACAGCTCCTACGAGCAGTACTTC.